Listed below are T cell receptor beta chains from one sample, sequenced in a study of blood T cells in healthy people across ages. Each CDR3 protein gets one entry after TCRdb re-called the 5' RACE reads with MiXCR. This table has roughly 1.7 million distinct CDR3 sequences, 30% to 40% appearing once. Sequencing was done on a sample of blood. The receptors were sampled from a woman in her 30s in good health. The CDR3 runs from the conserved cysteine through the conserved F or W. The D gene is left open where the match is weak. A row's size may be missing; if present it is once, few, many or a size class.

TRBV11-1	.	.	TRBJ1-1	CASSFGGDEAFF	TGTGCCAGCAGCTTCGGCGGGGATGAAGCTTTCTTT
TRBV21-1	.	few	TRBJ2-3	CASSKRGVGTDTQYF	TGTGCCAGCAGCAAACGCGGGGTGGGCACAGATACGCAGTATTTT
TRBV5-5	.	many	TRBJ2-6	CASSFVRSGANVLTF	TGTGCCAGCAGCTTCGTCCGATCCGGGGCCAACGTCCTGACTTTC
TRBV3-1	.	.	TRBJ2-3	CASSQESEGVDTQYF	TGTGCCAGCAGCCAAGAATCGGAGGGGGTAGATACGCAGTATTTT
TRBV29-1	.	many	TRBJ2-6	CSVGPSEEANVLTF	TGCAGCGTTGGACCTTCAGAAGAGGCCAACGTCCTGACTTTC
TRBV5-1	.	.	TRBJ2-1	CASSPGLPSYNEQFF	TGCGCCAGCAGCCCGGGACTCCCCTCCTACAATGAGCAGTTCTTC
TRBV20-1	.	few	TRBJ1-1	CSASLKGTEAFF	TGCAGTGCTAGTCTTAAGGGGACTGAAGCTTTCTTT
TRBV9	.	few	TRBJ2-7	CASSVGFAGSYEQYF	TGTGCCAGCAGCGTAGGGTTTGCGGGGTCCTACGAGCAGTACTTC
TRBV13	TRBD2	few	TRBJ2-7	CASSRGLAGAGYEQYF	TGTGCCAGCAGCCGTGGACTAGCGGGAGCCGGCTACGAGCAGTACTTC
TRBV10-1	.	once	TRBJ2-3	CASSEGTWEGDTQYF	TGCGCCAGCAGTGAAGGGACTTGGGAAGGAGATACGCAGTATTTT
TRBV13	.	few	TRBJ2-3	CASSLRHRSTDTQYF	TGTGCCAGCAGCTTAAGGCACCGGAGCACAGATACGCAGTATTTT
TRBV5-4	.	.	TRBJ2-1	CASSLTWQGGRQFF	TGTGCCAGCAGCTTGACCTGGCAGGGGGGACGGCAGTTCTTC
TRBV10-3	TRBD2	.	TRBJ2-1	CAISESRLAGVGKQFF	TGTGCCATCAGTGAGTCTCGGCTAGCGGGAGTTGGAAAGCAGTTCTTC
TRBV5-1	.	.	TRBJ2-6	CASSPVALSGANVLTF	TGCGCCAGCAGCCCGGTAGCCCTCTCTGGGGCCAACGTCCTGACTTTC
TRBV9	.	few	TRBJ2-7	CASSPRTLNEQYF	TGTGCCAGCAGCCCCCGAACTCTCAACGAGCAGTACTTC
TRBV7-2	TRBD2	few	TRBJ2-3	CASSLGLAFDTQYF	TGTGCCAGCAGCCTCGGACTAGCGTTCGATACGCAGTATTTT
TRBV5-1	TRBD2	.	TRBJ2-5	CASSPNPKRGSETQYF	TGCGCCAGCAGCCCCAATCCCAAGCGGGGGAGCGAGACCCAGTACTTC
TRBV24-1	.	.	TRBJ2-1	CATSEPGRRFF	TGTGCCACCAGTGAACCGGGAAGGCGGTTCTTC
TRBV12-3/TRBV12-4	TRBD2	few	TRBJ2-1	CASSLGGTSGGFVQFF	TGTGCCAGCAGTTTAGGCGGGACTAGCGGGGGATTTGTGCAGTTCTTC
TRBV20-1	.	.	TRBJ1-2	CSARHGQNYGYTF	TGCAGTGCTAGACATGGACAGAACTATGGCTACACCTTC
TRBV6-1	.	.	TRBJ2-7	CASSDWYEQYF	TGTGCCAGCAGTGATTGGTACGAGCAGTACTTC
TRBV12-3/TRBV12-4	.	.	TRBJ2-5	CASSLGGGEKTQYF	TGTGCCAGCAGTTTAGGAGGGGGGGAAAAGACCCAGTACTTC
TRBV28	.	.	TRBJ2-2	CARTRSAGELFF	TGTGCCAGGACTAGGTCCGCCGGGGAGCTGTTTTTT
TRBV13	.	few	TRBJ2-4	CASSQPSVAKNIQYF	TGTGCCAGCAGCCAGCCGAGTGTAGCCAAAAACATTCAGTACTTC
TRBV14	.	.	TRBJ2-7	CASSQVAVTVDEQYF	TGTGCCAGCAGCCAAGTGGCGGTGACAGTAGACGAGCAGTACTTC
TRBV6-5	.	.	TRBJ1-2	CASYPAEGYGYTF	TGTGCCAGCTATCCTGCAGAGGGGTATGGCTACACCTTC
TRBV7-8	.	few	TRBJ1-2	CASSQTTGFGYTF	TGTGCCAGCAGTCAAACAACAGGGTTTGGCTACACCTTC
TRBV20-1	.	.	TRBJ2-5	CSAREVQETQYF	TGCAGTGCTCGAGAGGTCCAAGAGACCCAGTACTTC
TRBV5-1	.	few	TRBJ2-6	CASSLLRSQISGANVLTF	TGCGCCAGCAGCTTGCTCCGAAGTCAGATCTCTGGGGCCAACGTCCTGACTTTC
TRBV30	.	few	TRBJ2-5	CAWSAGIRETQYF	TGTGCCTGGAGTGCAGGGATACGGGAGACCCAGTACTTC
TRBV18	TRBD1	few	TRBJ1-1	CASSGQGLEAFF	TGTGCCAGCTCAGGACAGGGTTTGGAAGCTTTCTTT
TRBV7-2	.	.	TRBJ2-2	CASSSFVPGELFF	TGTGCCAGCAGCTCCTTCGTTCCCGGGGAGCTGTTTTTT
TRBV6-5	TRBD1	few	TRBJ2-7	CAGSPGTGWFEQYF	TGTGCCGGCAGTCCCGGGACAGGGTGGTTCGAGCAGTACTTC
TRBV20-1	.	.	TRBJ2-7	CSARETGDGSYEQYF	TGCAGTGCTAGAGAGACAGGTGACGGTAGTTACGAGCAGTACTTC
TRBV4-2	TRBD2	.	TRBJ2-1	CASSQGVLAGGDNEQFF	TGTGCCAGCAGCCAAGGGGTACTAGCGGGAGGGGACAATGAGCAGTTCTTC
TRBV7-8	.	.	TRBJ2-5	CASSPPTREETQYF	TGTGCCAGCAGCCCCCCCACGAGGGAAGAGACCCAGTACTTC
TRBV6-2/TRBV6-3	TRBD1	.	TRBJ2-7	CASSSFSTGGREQYF	TGTGCCAGCAGCTCATTTTCGACAGGGGGCCGAGAGCAGTACTTC
TRBV6-5	.	.	TRBJ2-1	CASSYYLGDMYYNEQFF	TGTGCCAGCAGTTACTACCTGGGGGACATGTATTACAATGAGCAGTTCTTC
TRBV5-1	TRBD1	many	TRBJ2-1	CASSQTGGVYNEQFF	TGCGCCAGCAGCCAGACAGGGGGGGTCTACAATGAGCAGTTCTTC
TRBV24-1	.	many	TRBJ2-6	CATSRAGANVLTF	TGTGCCACCAGTCGGGCTGGGGCCAACGTCCTGACTTTC
TRBV6-1	TRBD2	.	TRBJ2-1	CASRPLAGGLDEQFF	TGTGCCAGCAGACCCCTAGCGGGGGGGCTCGATGAGCAGTTCTTC
TRBV4-1	.	few	TRBJ1-5	CASSQDPLTGPLRSMSNQPQHF	TGCGCCAGCAGCCAAGATCCCTTGACAGGACCCCTGCGGTCTATGAGCAATCAGCCCCAGCATTTT